What follows are 11 T cell receptor beta chains derived from one specimen sequenced in a study of shared clonotypes between healthy human individuals (dated by TCRdb to the early 2020s). Libraries were prepared through the immunoSEQ multiplex PCR assay. TCRdb holds this immuneACCESS table with in-frame rearrangements only. Some clones are missing; in checked studies, unresolved V genes explain under half, and the rest has no known cause. The sample table lists more than 400,000 clones, less than 96% of them with a count of one. The leading ten clones occupy under 0.06% of the sample. Sequenced: naive CD4+ T cells sorted from blood. This specimen's cell subset or site label, per the study, means: CD45RA+ positively selected. These receptors were taken from a woman under 40 in good health.

The chain is built from TRBV5-6 and TRBJ2-4; a weak D match, TRBD2 (7 bases). This CDR3 is built from 15 residues. Germline-derived CDR1 and CDR2 are SGHDT and YYEEEE. V was shortened by 4 bases and J by 1 base, with 12 bases between the two germline ends. CDR3 in amino acids: CASSLTGGAKNIQYF. In DNA, the CDR3 is TGTGCCAGCAGCCTCACGGGGGGCGCCAAAAACATTCAGTACTTC.

This chain uses TRBV28 with TRBJ2-7; D is ambiguous. Germline CDR1 is MDHEN and CDR2 is SYDVKM. The CDR3 covers 12 residues. Trimming pared 10 bases from V and 3 bases from J, leaving 13 bases between. Here the CDR3 DNA reads TGTGCCACCCGATTTGGGGTCTACGAGCAGTACTTC. Translating it yields CATRFGVYEQYF. Supplemented by reference TRBV28 and TRBJ2-7, the full variable domain reads DVKVTQSSRYLVKRTGEKVFLECVQDMDHENMFWYRQDPGLGLRLIYFSYDVKMKEKGDIPEGYSVSREKKERFSLILESASTNQTSMYLCATRFGVYEQYFGPGTRLTVT.

The chain has TRBV19 and TRBJ1-1; D not certain. Germline V gene lookup returns CDR1 LNHDA and CDR2 SQIVND (reference sequence). This CDR3 has 17 amino acids. Trimming left V 0 bases short and J 1 base short, with 15 bases between. The CDR3 is CASSIEIGLRGNTEAFF. CDR3 sequence (DNA): TGTGCCAGTAGTATAGAAATAGGGCTAAGAGGGAACACTGAAGCTTTCTTT.

The chain couples TRBV4-1 to TRBJ2-3; 11 bases map to TRBD2. Germline CDR1 reads MGHRA; CDR2 reads YSYEKL. Trimming took 4 bases from V and 0 from J; bases not matched to a gene: 0. The CDR3 extends over 15 amino acids. The CDR3 DNA follows: TGCGCCAGCAGCCGGACTAGCGGGAGCACAGATACGCAGTATTTT. Amino acid sequence: CASSRTSGSTDTQYF.

The CDR3 loop reads CASSLVPSGREDEQFF. The CDR3 nucleotides read TGTGCCAGCAGCTTAGTTCCTAGCGGGAGGGAGGATGAGCAGTTCTTC. The chain uses TRBV7-9 and TRBJ2-1; 12 bases match TRBD2. This CDR3 has 16 residues. The V gene's germline CDR1 is SEHNR and CDR2 FQNEAQ (reference sequence). Trimming at V came to 1 base and at J to 8 bases, leaving 6 bases not matched to a gene.

The table lists this clone with a count of one. The rearrangement joins TRBV28 to TRBJ2-7, with 8 bases aligning to TRBD2. The CDR3 totals 14 residues. Germline CDR1 is MDHEN and CDR2 is SYDVKM. V shed 4 bases and J 5 bases; nucleotides not matched to a gene: 7. As DNA, the CDR3 is TGTGCCAGCAGTTCAGCGGGAGTAATGGACGAGCAGTACTTC. Amino acid sequence: CASSSAGVMDEQYF.

The count of this clone is one. The chain carries TRBV15 and TRBJ2-1; 9 nucleotides agree with TRBD1. The CDR3 is made up of 14 amino acids. The J segment lost 5 bases and the V segment lost 3 bases, leaving 2 bases of the junction unmatched. Germline loops: CDR1 LNHNV, CDR2 YYDKDF (reference sequence). The CDR3 spells CATSSWDRDNEQFF. The DNA for the CDR3 is TGTGCCACCAGCAGCTGGGACAGGGACAATGAGCAGTTCTTC.

The J gene is TRBJ2-7, the V gene TRBV7-9; the D gene is possibly TRBD1 (6 bases). The CDR3 contains 18 residues. Trimming left V 0 bases short and J 2 bases short, with 20 bases between. Germline CDR1 reads SEHNR; CDR2 reads FQNEAQ (reference sequence). CDR3 residues: CASSLASIRDTSTYEQYF. The CDR3 DNA is TGTGCCAGCAGCTTAGCCTCTATCCGGGACACCTCAACCTACGAGCAGTACTTC.

The chain recombines TRBV6-6 with TRBJ1-1; D gene uncertain. The CDR3 covers 13 residues. Germline values: CDR1 MNHNY, CDR2 SVGAGI (reference sequence). V shed 4 bases and J shed 1 base, with 7 bases lying between them. CDR3 in amino acids: CASSLEWNTEAFF. CDR3 nucleotide sequence: TGTGCCAGCAGTTTGGAGTGGAACACTGAAGCTTTCTTT.

J is TRBJ2-3 and V is TRBV7-9; D possibly corresponds to TRBD2 (6 bases). V lost 3 bases and J lost 3, with 10 bases in between. CDR3 length: 14 amino acids. CDR1 and CDR2 from the germline V gene are SEHNR and FQNEAQ (reference sequence). CDR3 DNA: TGTGCCAGCAGCTTGACCGGGAGTACAGATACGCAGTATTTT. Protein sequence: CASSLTGSTDTQYF. Combining the CDR3 with reference TRBV7-9 and TRBJ2-3 gives the whole variable domain DTGVSQNPRHKITKRGQNVTFRCDPISEHNRLYWYRQTLGQGPEFLTYFQNEAQLEKSRLLSDRFSAERPKGSFSTLEIQRTEQGDSAMYLCASSLTGSTDTQYFGPGTRLTVL.

The J gene is TRBJ1-1, the V gene TRBV7-9; D remains unclear. V shed 5 bases and J shed 7 bases, with 14 bases lying between them. The CDR3 is made up of 13 amino acids. Germline V gene sequence: CDR1 SEHNR, CDR2 FQNEAQ (reference sequence). CDR3 region: CASSGIRSNEAFF. For the CDR3, the DNA is TGTGCCAGCAGCGGGATCAGGTCCAATGAAGCTTTCTTT.